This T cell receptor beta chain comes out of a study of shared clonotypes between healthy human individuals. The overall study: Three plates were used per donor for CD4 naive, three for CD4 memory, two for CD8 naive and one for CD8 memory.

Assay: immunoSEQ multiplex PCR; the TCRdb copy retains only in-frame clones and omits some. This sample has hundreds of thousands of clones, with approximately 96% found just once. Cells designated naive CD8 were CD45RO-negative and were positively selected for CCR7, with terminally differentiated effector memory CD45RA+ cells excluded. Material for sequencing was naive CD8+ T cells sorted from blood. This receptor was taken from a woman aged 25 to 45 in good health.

The DNA of the CDR3 is TGTGCCAGTAGTCAGGGAAGTGTCACTGAAGCTTTCTTT. Translation: CASSQGSVTEAFF. The chain links TRBV19 to TRBJ1-1; D is perhaps TRBD1 (5 bases). The CDR3 runs to 13 residues. V was shortened by 5 bases and J by 4 bases, with 11 bases between the two germline ends. Germline assignment: CDR1 LNHDA and CDR2 SQIVND (reference sequence).